This T cell receptor beta chain was found in a study of T cell responses to AZD1222 COVID-19 vaccine. Study-wide results and limits: Clonal diversity was possibly underestimated, and the donors were mostly white British, with more females. Mapped onto spike, vaccine-associated CD4 TCRs spanned it and were dominant at 160-218 and 743-854.

The data were produced by immunoSEQ multiplex PCR, yet TCRdb's version contains in-frame clones alone and is incomplete. The sample records 150,000 to 200,000 clones, around 93% being singletons. With regard to this clone: Its antigen remains unknown.

The sample in question was peripheral blood, obtained on day 0 of AZD1222 vaccination. This sequence originates from an adult in good health.

CDR3 in amino acids: CASSLYRDGYTF. CDR3 bases: TGTGCCAGCAGCCTGTACAGGGATGGCTACACCTTC. V and J are TRBV3-1 (or the pseudogene TRBV3-2) and TRBJ1-2; a possible D gene is TRBD1 (6 bases). Germline CDR1 LGHDT, CDR2 YNNKEL (reference sequence). V dropped 4 bases and J dropped 6 bases, with 9 bases sitting between them. The CDR3 is made up of 12 amino acids.